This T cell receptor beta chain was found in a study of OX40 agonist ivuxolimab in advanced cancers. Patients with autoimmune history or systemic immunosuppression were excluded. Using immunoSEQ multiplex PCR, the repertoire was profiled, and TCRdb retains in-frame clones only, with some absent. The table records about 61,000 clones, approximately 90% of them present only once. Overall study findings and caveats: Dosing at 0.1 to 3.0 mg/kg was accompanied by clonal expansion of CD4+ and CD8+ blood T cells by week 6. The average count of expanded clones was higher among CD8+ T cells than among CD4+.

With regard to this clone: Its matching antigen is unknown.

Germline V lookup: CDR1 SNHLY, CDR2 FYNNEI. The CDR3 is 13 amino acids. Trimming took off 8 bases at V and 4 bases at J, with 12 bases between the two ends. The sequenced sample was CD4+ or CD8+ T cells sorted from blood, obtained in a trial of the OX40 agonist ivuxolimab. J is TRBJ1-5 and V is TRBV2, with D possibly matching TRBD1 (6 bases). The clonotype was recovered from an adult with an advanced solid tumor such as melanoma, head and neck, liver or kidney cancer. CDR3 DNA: TGTGCCAGCGAGGACAGCGGGAATCAGCCCCAGCATTTT. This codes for CASEDSGNQPQHF.